The subject of this entry is one T cell receptor (beta chain). The source of the sample is a study of cytomegalovirus exposure and HLA in healthy donors. PCR primers comprised 60 Vbeta and 13 Jbeta primers. Method: immunoSEQ multiplex PCR; TCRdb's copy keeps in-frame clones and lacks some. Of roughly 170,000 clones in the sample, around 72% were seen once. The material sequenced was PBMCs. The TCR was taken from a female donor in good health and CMV-seronegative.

In nucleotides, the CDR3 is TGTGCCAGCAGTGTGGGACACTGGAATGAAAAACTGTTTTTT. Residues: CASSVGHWNEKLFF. The V and J genes are TRBV2 and TRBJ1-4; a possible D gene is TRBD1 (6 bases). V was pared by 4 bases and J by 5 bases, with 11 bases between. Germline CDR1 SNHLY, CDR2 FYNNEI. This CDR3 spans 14 amino acids.